The clone carrying this T cell receptor (beta chain) was seen at least ten times. TCRdb processed the 5' RACE reads anew with MiXCR; each CDR3 protein has one entry. Of 25,000 to 30,000 distinct CDR3 sequences in the sample, less than 8.5% are singletons; the top ten hold around 8.5%. This sample stems from a study of neurological immune-mediated disorders. Volunteers attending a blood bank in Maryland, USA, served as healthy controls. The sequenced sample was PBMCs. This sequence originates from a woman in her fifties or sixties in good health.

CDR3 bases: TGTGCCAGCAGCCAGTGGAGGCGGACTAGCGGGAGGGTGCCTGGTGAGACCCAGTACTTC. Protein sequence: CASSQWRRTSGRVPGETQYF. V and J are TRBV14 and TRBJ2-5; TRBD2 agrees at 15 bases. The germline CDR1 and CDR2 sequences are SGHDN and FVKESK. This CDR3 region has 20 residues. The trim removed 3 bases at V and 5 bases at J, leaving 16 bases unmatched.